A selection of T cell receptor beta chains follows, all from one sample in a study of T cell responses to AZD1222 COVID-19 vaccine. Assay: immunoSEQ multiplex PCR; the TCRdb copy retains only in-frame clones and omits some. This repertoire shows approximately 190,000 clones, around nine tenths found once; its top ten account for roughly 4%. The input for sequencing was peripheral blood, taken 28 days after the second dose of the MenACWY control vaccine. These receptors were collected from an adult who received the MenACWY meningococcal vaccine as a control. CDR3s include the opening cysteine and the closing phenylalanine or tryptophan. D genes are given only for firm matches. Some rows have no size entry. The others give once, few or many, or a class for an expanded clone.

TRBD1,TRBV18,NA,16,TRBJ2-1,TGTGCCAGCTCACCGATGGGGACAGGGGGCTTGGGTGAGCAGTTCTTC,CASSPMGTGGLGEQFF
NA,TRBV5-1,NA,14,TRBJ1-2,TGCGCCAGCAGCTTGGACAGGAGCGCCTATGGCTACACCTTC,CASSLDRSAYGYTF
TRBD2,TRBV5-1,NA,14,TRBJ2-7,TGCGCCAGCAGAGGGACTAGCGGGAACGACGAGCAGTACTTC,CASRGTSGNDEQYF
NA,TRBV30,NA,13,TRBJ1-5,TGTGCCTGGAGTGACCGGAAAGATCAGCCCCAGCATTTT,CAWSDRKDQPQHF
NA,TRBV6-6,NA,16,TRBJ2-3,TGTGCCAGCAGTTACTCGACAGGCCTGGGGACAGATACGCAGTATTTT,CASSYSTGLGTDTQYF
NA,TRBV7-2,NA,13,TRBJ1-6,TGTGCCAGCAGCTTTAGTTGGAATGCGCCCCTCCACTTT,CASSFSWNAPLHF
TRBD1,TRBV18,NA,16,TRBJ1-1,TGTGCCAGCTCACCAAGGACAGGGGGGATGAACACTGAAGCTTTCTTT,CASSPRTGGMNTEAFF
NA,TRBV30,NA,13,TRBJ2-3,TGTGCCTGGAGTGGAATTGGCACAGATACGCAGTATTTT,CAWSGIGTDTQYF
TRBD1,TRBV5-1,NA,15,TRBJ1-1,TGCGCCAGCAGCCCGGGACAGGCTTCAATAACTGAAGCTTTCTTT,CASSPGQASITEAFF
NA,TRBV9,NA,15,TRBJ2-3,TGTGCCAGCTCTCTAAGGGCCGAAGGAGGAGATACGCAGTATTTT,CASSLRAEGGDTQYF
NA,TRBV9,NA,15,TRBJ1-6,TGTGCCAGCAGCTTTAGTGGGGGCTCTAATTCACCCCTCCACTTT,CASSFSGGSNSPLHF
NA,TRBV25-1,NA,16,TRBJ2-1,TGTGCCAGCAGTAGAGTGGGGAGCGGCGAGTACAATGAGCAGTTCTTC,CASSRVGSGEYNEQFF
TRBD1,TRBV5-1,NA,17,TRBJ2-3,TGCGCCAGCAGCCACCCCCCGGGACAGCGCAACACAGATACGCAGTATTTT,CASSHPPGQRNTDTQYF
NA,TRBV5-1,NA,15,TRBJ1-2,TGCGCCAGCAGCTTGGATCGGGGGGCGATTTATGGCTACACCTTC,CASSLDRGAIYGYTF
NA,TRBV24-1,NA,14,TRBJ1-1,TGTGCCACCCGGACTGGGGGTGAGAACACTGAAGCTTTCTTT,CATRTGGENTEAFF
TRBD2,TRBV19,NA,14,TRBJ2-7,TGTGCCAGTAGTGGGACTAGCGGGAGAGGGGAGCAGTACTTC,CASSGTSGRGEQYF
NA,TRBV6-5,once,12,TRBJ1-1,TGTGCCAGCAGCAAACATAGCACTGAAGCTTTCTTT,CASSKHSTEAFF
NA,TRBV12-3/TRBV12-4,NA,12,TRBJ1-2,TGTGCCAGCAGTTCAGGCCGGTATGGCTACACCTTC,CASSSGRYGYTF
TRBD1,TRBV5-1,NA,16,TRBJ1-1,TGCGCCAGCAGCTACCGGGACAGGGGGTTCGGCACTGAAGCTTTCTTT,CASSYRDRGFGTEAFF
NA,TRBV11-2,NA,13,TRBJ2-7,TGTGCCAGCAGCTTAGTCACAGTCTACGAGCAGTACTTC,CASSLVTVYEQYF
NA,TRBV7-2,NA,15,TRBJ1-2,TGTGCCAGCAGCTTACTGATGCGATACAACTATGGCTACACCTTC,CASSLLMRYNYGYTF
TRBD2,TRBV6-2/TRBV6-3,once,16,TRBJ2-3,TGTGCCAGCAGCCTACCCCAGCTAGCGGGAAAGGAGACGCAGTATTTT,CASSLPQLAGKETQYF
NA,TRBV4-2,NA,15,TRBJ2-1,TGTGCCAGCAGCCAAGGAGGGCTAGCTTGGGGTGAGCAGTTCTTC,CASSQGGLAWGEQFF
NA,TRBV6-5,once,16,TRBJ1-2,TGTGCCAGCAGTTACCAGTTTGCGGCCTCGAACTATGGCTACACCTTC,CASSYQFAASNYGYTF
TRBD2,TRBV7-6,NA,16,TRBJ2-7,TGTGCCAGCAGCTCGATGCTAGCGGGAGGCTCGGAGGAGCAGTACTTC,CASSSMLAGGSEEQYF
NA,TRBV3-1/TRBV3-2,NA,15,TRBJ1-2,TGTGCCAGCAGCCAAGATGTTACAGGAGCCGTCGGCTACACCTTC,CASSQDVTGAVGYTF
NA,TRBV2,NA,14,TRBJ1-5,TGTGCCAGCAGCGGGGGGGTGGAGGGTCAGCCCCAGCATTTT,CASSGGVEGQPQHF
NA,TRBV27,NA,12,TRBJ1-4,TGTGCCAGCAGGGACCGGGAATTAAAACTGTTTTTT,CASRDRELKLFF
NA,TRBV9,NA,12,TRBJ2-7,TGTGCCAGCAGCGTGGCAGCCTACGAGCAGTACTTC,CASSVAAYEQYF
TRBD2,TRBV28,NA,16,TRBJ2-1,TGTGCCAGCAGTCCTCCCGGGACTAGCGGCTACAATGAGCAGTTCTTC,CASSPPGTSGYNEQFF
NA,TRBV6-6,NA,17,TRBJ1-4,TGTGCCAGCAGTCAATCCCGGAGGGGAGTCGCTAATGAAAAACTGTTTTTT,CASSQSRRGVANEKLFF
NA,TRBV7-2,NA,15,TRBJ2-5,TGTGCCAGCAGCTTAGGTCCAGGAAAGGAAGAGACCCAGTACTTC,CASSLGPGKEETQYF
TRBD1,TRBV19,once,15,TRBJ2-5,TGTGCCAGTAGGGGACAGGGGGCGTACCAAGAGACCCAGTACTTC,CASRGQGAYQETQYF
TRBD2,TRBV19,NA,18,TRBJ2-3,TGTGCCAGTAGTGTCGGGGGGAGACTTTTCCTGCTCACAGATACGCAGTATTTT,CASSVGGRLFLLTDTQYF
TRBD2,TRBV9,NA,17,TRBJ2-5,TGTGCCAGCAGCGTGGCCCCGGGACTAGCGGGAGAAGAGACCCAGTACTTC,CASSVAPGLAGEETQYF
NA,TRBV7-3,NA,13,TRBJ1-1,TGTGCCAGCAGCCTGTACAGGGATACTGAAGCTTTCTTT,CASSLYRDTEAFF
NA,TRBV30,NA,13,TRBJ1-1,TGTGCCTGTCTAGGGGTCGGAAGGACTGAAGCTTTCTTT,CACLGVGRTEAFF
TRBD2,TRBV28,NA,15,TRBJ2-1,TGTGCCAGCAGTTTATTGACTAGCGGGAGCTGGGAGCAGTTCTTC,CASSLLTSGSWEQFF
NA,TRBV19,NA,14,TRBJ1-2,TGTGCCAGTACCGTACGGGAGGGATTATATGGCTACACCTTC,CASTVREGLYGYTF
NA,TRBV6-2/TRBV6-3,once,12,TRBJ1-2,TGTGCCAGCAGTTACGCTGGACAAACGGGGACCTTC,CASSYAGQTGTF
TRBD2,TRBV12-3/TRBV12-4,NA,13,TRBJ2-1,TGTGCCAGCAGGGAACAGGGTATGCGGGAGGAGTTCTTC,CASREQGMREEFF
NA,TRBV3-1/TRBV3-2,NA,13,TRBJ2-2,TGTGCCAGCAGCGGGCCAAACACCGGGGAGCTGTTTTTT,CASSGPNTGELFF
TRBD1,TRBV28,few,15,TRBJ1-5,TGTGCCAGCAGGGCAACAGGGGGTAGCAATCAGCCCCAGCATTTT,CASRATGGSNQPQHF
NA,TRBV5-1,once,15,TRBJ1-2,TGCGCCAGCAGCTTGGCCTTGGGGGCCCCCGCGGGCTACACCTTC,CASSLALGAPAGYTF
NA,TRBV11-2,few,14,TRBJ2-5,TGTGCCAGCAGCTCCAGGACTGTCGAAGAGACCCAGTACTTC,CASSSRTVEETQYF
NA,TRBV11-2,once,13,TRBJ1-2,TGTGCCAGCAGCTTAGATGCAGACCGTGGCTACACCTTC,CASSLDADRGYTF
NA,TRBV24-1,once,11,TRBJ2-7,TGTGCCACCAGTGATATCTACGAGCAGTACTTC,CATSDIYEQYF
TRBD2,TRBV5-1,NA,14,TRBJ2-1,TGCGCCAGCAGCTTGGCTAGCGGGTACAATGAGCAGTTCTTC,CASSLASGYNEQFF
TRBD1,TRBV28,NA,13,TRBJ1-2,TGTGCCAGCAGTGCTTCAACAGGGGTCGGCTACACCTTC,CASSASTGVGYTF
TRBD2,TRBV6-5,NA,15,TRBJ2-2,TGTGCCAGCAGGGACCTCCGCGGGAGTACCGGGGAGCTGTTTTTT,CASRDLRGSTGELFF
TRBD2,TRBV11-2,NA,16,TRBJ2-5,TGTGCCAGCAGCCCTCTGAGCGGGAGAGCTGGGGAGACCCAGTACTTC,CASSPLSGRAGETQYF
NA,TRBV7-2,few,14,TRBJ1-2,TGTGCCAGCAGCCCGGGACCGGTGAACTATGGCTACACCTTC,CASSPGPVNYGYTF
NA,TRBV12-5,NA,12,TRBJ1-2,TGTGCTAGTGCCCAGGACAGTCGAGGCTACACCTTC,CASAQDSRGYTF
TRBD2,TRBV2,NA,16,TRBJ2-7,TGTGCCAGCAGTGAAGCTGGAACGGGAGGGTGGTACGAGCAGTACTTC,CASSEAGTGGWYEQYF
NA,TRBV12-3/TRBV12-4,NA,13,TRBJ1-2,TGTGCCAGCAGGGCCCCAGGCAACTATGGCTACACCTTC,CASRAPGNYGYTF
NA,TRBV14,NA,11,TRBJ1-6,TGTGCCAGCAGCCAGGCAGGAACCCTCCACTTT,CASSQAGTLHF
NA,TRBV28,NA,16,TRBJ1-2,TGTGCCAGCAGTTTACGCAGACCGGACAGATCTTATGGCTACACCTTC,CASSLRRPDRSYGYTF
NA,TRBV24-1,NA,18,TRBJ2-6,TGTGCCACCAGTGAGCGGACTGACGCGGGCTCTGGGGCCAACGTCCTGACTTTC,CATSERTDAGSGANVLTF
NA,TRBV12-3/TRBV12-4,NA,13,TRBJ1-1,TGTGCCAGCAGTCTAGGACGGAACACTGAAGCTTTCTTT,CASSLGRNTEAFF
NA,TRBV7-8,once,13,TRBJ2-3,TGTGCCAGCAGCGCCGGACGCGAAGATACGCAGTATTTT,CASSAGREDTQYF